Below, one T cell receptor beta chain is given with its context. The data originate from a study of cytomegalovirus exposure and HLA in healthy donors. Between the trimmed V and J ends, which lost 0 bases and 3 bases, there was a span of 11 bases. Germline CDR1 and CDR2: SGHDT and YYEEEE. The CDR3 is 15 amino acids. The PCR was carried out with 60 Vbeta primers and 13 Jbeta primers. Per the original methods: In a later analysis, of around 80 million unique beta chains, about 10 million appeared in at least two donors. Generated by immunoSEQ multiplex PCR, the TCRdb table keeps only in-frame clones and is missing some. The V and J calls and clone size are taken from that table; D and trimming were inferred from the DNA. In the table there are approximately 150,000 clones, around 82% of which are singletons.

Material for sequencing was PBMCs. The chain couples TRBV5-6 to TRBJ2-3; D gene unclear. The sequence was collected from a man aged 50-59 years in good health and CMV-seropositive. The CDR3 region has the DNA TGTGCCAGCAGCTTGGGCCAGAGAGCGACAGATACGCAGTATTTT. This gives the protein CASSLGQRATDTQYF.